The 23 T cell receptor beta chains below all came from one sample that was sequenced in a study of control samples from healthy donors and cancer patients. TCRdb keeps only in-frame clones here, not all; method: immunoSEQ multiplex PCR. The sample records about 220,000 clones, about 93% being singletons. Sequenced sample: blood. The receptors come from a man in his fifties or sixties in good health.

V is TRBV13 and J is TRBJ1-6, with D maybe TRBD1 (5 bases). This CDR3 contains 18 residues. The germline gives CDR1 PRHDT, CDR2 FYEKMQ (reference sequence). V was clipped by 2 bases and J by 0 bases, with 14 bases between them. The CDR3: CASSLPRRGSSYNSPLHF. The CDR3 coding sequence is TGTGCCAGCAGCTTACCAAGGAGGGGTAGCTCCTATAATTCACCCCTCCACTTT.

This chain joins TRBV6-5 and TRBJ1-2, with 10 bases identical to TRBD1. Germline CDR1 and CDR2: MNHEY and SVGAGI. The CDR3 runs to 15 residues. With 2 bases clipped from V and 4 bases from J, the junction kept 4 bases outside the gene matches. In DNA, the CDR3 is TGTGCCAGCAGTTACCGGGACAGGGGAAGCTATGGCTACACCTTC. This sequence encodes CASSYRDRGSYGYTF.

The chain carries TRBV28 and TRBJ1-5; possible D gene TRBD1, 5 bases. Trimming pared 3 bases from V and 2 bases from J, leaving 11 bases between. Germline CDR1 and CDR2: MDHEN and SYDVKM. The CDR3 spans 15 residues. Here the CDR3 DNA reads TGTGCCAGCAGTTTTCGGGGCTCTGGCAATCAGCCCCAGCATTTT. It codes for CASSFRGSGNQPQHF.

V is TRBV12-3 or TRBV12-4 and J is TRBJ2-3; D remains unclear. Trimming stripped 6 bases from V and 4 bases from J, with 11 bases between. The CDR3 totals 13 residues. The CDR3 loop is CASSSTKADTQYF. CDR3 nucleotides: TGTGCCAGCAGCTCCACTAAGGCAGATACGCAGTATTTT.

The rearrangement uses TRBV6-5 and TRBJ1-2; 8 nucleotides line up with TRBD1. The V gene end was trimmed by 6 bases and the J gene end by 8 bases; junction bases not matched to a gene: 11. CDR3 length: 14 residues. From germline, CDR1 is MNHEY and CDR2 SVGAGI. This CDR3 is CASRNPGQVTGYTF. CDR3 DNA: TGTGCCAGCAGGAACCCGGGACAGGTTACAGGCTACACCTTC.

V gene TRBV2 combines with J gene TRBJ2-2; D is uncertain. V dropped 6 bases and J dropped 4 bases, with 12 bases sitting between them. In germline, CDR1 is SNHLY, CDR2 FYNNEI. The CDR3 runs 14 residues. CDR3 loop: CASRGTAGTGELFF. The CDR3 bases are TGTGCCAGCAGGGGAACTGCCGGCACCGGGGAGCTGTTTTTT.

The count of this clone is one. This chain connects TRBV4-1 to TRBJ2-1; 8 bases agree with TRBD1. CDR1 is MGHRA and CDR2 is YSYEKL in the germline V gene. This CDR3 spans 16 amino acids. J was trimmed by 1 base and V by 6 bases; bases with no gene match: 8. The CDR3 region is CASSQKQGESYNEQFF. CDR3 nucleotide sequence: TGCGCCAGCAGTCAAAAACAGGGGGAGTCCTACAATGAGCAGTTCTTC.

The chain has TRBV7-2 and TRBJ2-1, with a tentative D call TRBD1 (5 bases). This CDR3 is 17 amino acids long. The germline gives CDR1 SGHTA, CDR2 FQGNSA. The V end was cut by 1 base, the J end by 2 bases, with 15 bases between. The CDR3 nucleotides read TGTGCCAGCAGCTTAGGAGGTGGGGCGGCGACCTACAATGAGCAGTTCTTC. This gives the protein CASSLGGGAATYNEQFF. The full variable domain, rest sourced from reference TRBV7-2 and TRBJ2-1, is GAGVSQSPSNKVTEKGKDVELRCDPISGHTALYWYRQSLGQGLEFLIYFQGNSAPDKSGLPSDRFSAERTGGSVSTLTIQRTQQEDSAVYLCASSLGGGAATYNEQFFGPGTRLTVL.

The J gene is TRBJ2-5, the V gene TRBV5-1, with a possible D match to TRBD2 (6 bases). Germline lookup yields CDR1 SGHRS and CDR2 YFSETQ. Trimming stripped 0 bases from V and 2 bases from J, with 8 bases between. There are 14 residues in the CDR3. In nucleotides, the CDR3 is TGCGCCAGCAGCTTGGCGGGAGCTCAAGAGACCCAGTACTTC. This sequence encodes CASSLAGAQETQYF.

V usage is TRBV11-1 and J usage is TRBJ2-1; D unclear. The CDR3 runs to 15 residues. The germline gives CDR1 SGHAT, CDR2 FQDESV (reference sequence). Trimming shortened V by 1 base and J by 4 bases, and 11 bases separated the two germline ends. CDR3 in DNA: TGTGCCAGCAGCTTAGTGTCCAGCCCATACAATGAGCAGTTCTTC. Translated, it gives CASSLVSSPYNEQFF. Full variable domain (remainder filled in from reference TRBV11-1 and TRBJ2-1): EAEVAQSPRYKITEKSQAVAFWCDPISGHATLYWYRQILGQGPELLVQFQDESVVDDSQLPKDRFSAERLKGVDSTLKIQPAELGDSAMYLCASSLVSSPYNEQFFGPGTRLTVL.

The V and J genes are TRBV28 and TRBJ1-1; possible D gene TRBD1, 6 bases. The CDR3 is 12 residues long. Germline CDR1 MDHEN, CDR2 SYDVKM. Trimming left V 7 bases short and J 3 bases short, with 9 bases between. The CDR3 loop is CASNSGDTEAFF. The CDR3 DNA is TGTGCCAGCAACTCAGGGGACACTGAAGCTTTCTTT. Supplemented by reference TRBV28 and TRBJ1-1, the full variable domain reads DVKVTQSSRYLVKRTGEKVFLECVQDMDHENMFWYRQDPGLGLRLIYFSYDVKMKEKGDIPEGYSVSREKKERFSLILESASTNQTSMYLCASNSGDTEAFFGQGTRLTVV.

V gene TRBV28 combines with J gene TRBJ1-2; D unclear. Germline V CDR1 and CDR2: MDHEN, SYDVKM. V lost 6 bases and J lost 4, with 12 bases in between. The length of the CDR3 is 13 residues. CDR3 residues: CASRRGGFYGYTF. The CDR3 DNA reads TGTGCCAGCAGGCGTGGCGGCTTCTATGGCTACACCTTC.

The chain combines TRBV27 with TRBJ1-2; D is possibly TRBD1 (6 bases). The V and J ends lost 5 bases and 8 bases respectively, with 21 bases between them. This CDR3 comprises 15 residues. Per germline, CDR1 MNHEY and CDR2 SMNVEV (reference sequence). CDR3 residues: CASSPQRGALGGYTF. CDR3 in DNA: TGTGCCAGCAGTCCTCAGCGGGGGGCACTTGGGGGCTACACCTTC.

The genes are TRBV27 and TRBJ1-2; D is undetermined. The germline V gene encodes CDR1 MNHEY and CDR2 SMNVEV (reference sequence). There are 12 residues in the CDR3. Trimming left V 4 bases short and J 8 bases short, with 11 bases between. Written as DNA, the CDR3 is TGTGCCAGCAGTTCATCCTCGTCGGGCTACACCTTC. This codes for CASSSSSSGYTF.

The chain is built from TRBV7-9 and TRBJ1-1, with D possibly TRBD1 on 6 matching bases. Germline CDR1 SEHNR, CDR2 FQNEAQ (reference sequence). The CDR3 runs 14 residues. V lost 4 bases and J lost 1, with 10 bases in between. The CDR3 loop is CASSSRTENTEAFF. CDR3 sequence (DNA): TGTGCCAGCAGCTCCCGGACAGAGAACACTGAAGCTTTCTTT.

The chain is built from TRBV7-2 and TRBJ2-1; the match to TRBD2 covers 13 bases. The length of the CDR3 is 16 residues. The V gene's germline CDR1 is SGHTA and CDR2 FQGNSA. V was pared by 4 bases and J by 8 bases, with 8 bases of the junction left unmatched. The CDR3 spells CASSSQTSGGADEQFF. The CDR3 DNA reads TGTGCCAGCAGCTCACAAACTAGCGGGGGGGCGGATGAGCAGTTCTTC.

The chain has TRBV21-1 and TRBJ2-7; the listed D gene, TRBD1, was not tested against the DNA. TRBV21-1 is designated a pseudogene. The CDR3 loop spans 15 amino acids. The CDR3 DNA is TGTGCCAGCAGCACCAGGGGGTCGGAGTACTACGAGCAGTACGTC. It is translated as CASSTRGSEYYEQYV.

This chain joins TRBV3-1 (or the pseudogene TRBV3-2) and TRBJ2-2; 14 bases are shared with TRBD2. There are 15 residues in the CDR3. CDR1 and CDR2 (germline): LGHDT, YNNKEL (reference sequence). Trimming took 6 bases from V and 9 from J; bases not matched to a gene: 6. CDR3 sequence reads: CASSPTSGGARELFF. In DNA, the CDR3 is TGTGCCAGCAGTCCGACTAGCGGGGGGGCGCGGGAGCTGTTTTTT.

The chain uses TRBV24-1 and TRBJ2-5; 7 nucleotides agree with TRBD2. Germline V gene lookup returns CDR1 KGHDR and CDR2 SFDVKD. V was clipped by 9 bases and J by 5 bases; unmatched bases: 8. This CDR3 has 13 amino acids. The DNA for the CDR3 is TGTGCCACCTCCCAGGTCGGGAGGGAGACCCAGTACTTC. Translation gives CATSQVGRETQYF.

This chain uses TRBV15 with TRBJ2-7; 7 positions agree with TRBD1. The CDR3 totals 15 residues. V was pared by 3 bases and J by 4 bases, with 9 bases of the junction left unmatched. CDR1 is LNHNV and CDR2 is YYDKDF in the germline V gene (reference sequence). The CDR3: CATSRLTGDGYEQYF. CDR3 sequence (DNA): TGTGCCACCAGCAGGCTCACAGGGGATGGATACGAGCAGTACTTC. The full variable domain, with the rest looked up from reference TRBV15 and TRBJ2-7, is DAMVIQNPRYQVTQFGKPVTLSCSQTLNHNVMYWYQQKSSQAPKLLFHYYDKDFNNEADTPDNFQSRRPNTSFCFLDIRSPGLGDTAMYLCATSRLTGDGYEQYFGPGTRLTVT.

This rearrangement joins TRBV2 to TRBJ2-5; D unclear. V gave up 4 bases and J gave up 4 bases, with 7 bases separating them. This CDR3 comprises 12 residues. Per germline, CDR1 SNHLY and CDR2 FYNNEI. In DNA, the CDR3 is TGTGCCAGCAGTGGGTTTTCAGAGACCCAGTACTTC. Amino acids: CASSGFSETQYF.

The V gene is TRBV6-4, the J gene TRBJ2-6; D tentatively reads TRBD1 or TRBD2 (5 bases each). V dropped 8 bases and J dropped 2 bases, with 19 bases sitting between them. The CDR3 length is 17 residues. The germline CDR1 and CDR2 sequences are MRHNA and SNTAGT. CDR3 region: CASATRAGRAGANVLTF. The CDR3 nucleotides are TGTGCCAGCGCTACCCGGGCAGGGCGGGCTGGGGCCAACGTCCTGACTTTC.

The chain joins TRBV4-1 to TRBJ1-2, with D perhaps TRBD1 (5 bases). Trimming left V 5 bases short and J 4 bases short, with 14 bases between. Germline lookup yields CDR1 MGHRA and CDR2 YSYEKL. The CDR3 runs to 14 residues. The CDR3 nucleotides read TGCGCCAGCAGCTCACAGACAGCGGGCTATGGCTACACCTTC. Protein product: CASSSQTAGYGYTF.